The 3 T cell receptor beta chains reported below all come from one sample, sequenced in a study of blood T cell repertoires in COVID-19. Sequenced by immunoSEQ multiplex PCR; TCRdb stores in-frame clones only, minus some. Of under 40,000 clones listed, under 90% are singletons. The specimen sequenced was peripheral blood. The receptors originated from a human donor in a cohort sampled during active COVID-19.

The DNA of the CDR3 is TGTGCCAGCAGCTTAGGAGGGTTCCGGGAGACCCAGTACTTC. It encodes CASSLGGFRETQYF. The chain is built from TRBV7-2 and TRBJ2-5, with a possible D match to TRBD2 (5 bases). Trimming left V 1 base short and J 5 bases short, with 11 bases between. The germline CDR1 and CDR2 sequences are SGHTA and FQGNSA. The length of the CDR3 is 14 residues.

The chain couples TRBV5-1 to TRBJ1-5, with D perhaps matching TRBD1 (6 bases). CDR1 is SGHRS and CDR2 is YFSETQ in the germline V gene. The CDR3 runs to 17 residues. The V and J ends lost 0 bases and 3 bases respectively, with 16 bases between them. The CDR3 DNA follows: TGCGCCAGCAGCTTGGTCCCCCTCGGACAGACCAATCAGCCCCAGCATTTT. Its protein product is CASSLVPLGQTNQPQHF.

The chain couples TRBV9 to TRBJ2-1; 9 nucleotides line up with TRBD2. CDR3 length: 16 residues. Unmatched junction bases numbered 7, after V lost 2 bases and J lost 4 bases. Looked up from germline, CDR1 is SGDLS and CDR2 is YYNGEE. This chain's CDR3 is CASSVETSGAYNEQFF. The CDR3 DNA reads as TGTGCCAGCAGCGTCGAGACTAGCGGAGCTTACAATGAGCAGTTCTTC. Full variable domain (missing parts from reference TRBV9 and TRBJ2-1): DSGVTQTPKHLITATGQRVTLRCSPRSGDLSVYWYQQSLDQGLQFLIQYYNGEERAKGNILERFSAQQFPDLHSELNLSSLELGDSALYFCASSVETSGAYNEQFFGPGTRLTVL.